The rows below give T cell receptor beta chains drawn from one sample of a study of T cell changes during pregnancy in multiple sclerosis. Produced via immunoSEQ multiplex PCR; TCRdb's table is partial and in-frame only. In the table there are 65,000 to 85,000 clones, approximately 91% of which are singletons. The material was peripheral blood, obtained in the third trimester of pregnancy. These receptors were taken from a female donor with multiple sclerosis, enrolled in a pregnancy study. Both conserved end residues are part of each CDR3. The order of the fields is CDR3 protein, CDR3 DNA, V gene, D gene, J gene, clone size. D genes are given only for firm matches. Size tells how often a clone was seen (once, few, many) or the class of an expanded clone, and some rows leave it out.

CDR3 protein: CASSDRERGLSWGELFF
CDR3 DNA: TGTGCCAGCAGTGATCGGGAGCGGGGGCTTAGCTGGGGGGAGCTGTTTTTT
V gene: TRBV6-1
D gene: TRBD2
J gene: TRBJ2-2
clone size: NA

CDR3 protein: CASSLEAGVYYEQYF
CDR3 DNA: TGCGCCAGCAGCTTGGAGGCAGGGGTTTACTACGAGCAGTACTTC
V gene: TRBV5-1
D gene: NA
J gene: TRBJ2-7
clone size: NA

CDR3 protein: CASSLDRAGQGQPQHF
CDR3 DNA: TGTGCCAGCTCCCTCGACAGGGCAGGCCAGGGTCAGCCCCAGCATTTT
V gene: TRBV18
D gene: TRBD1
J gene: TRBJ1-5
clone size: NA

CDR3 protein: CASSLGTGAFQPQHF
CDR3 DNA: TGTGCCAGCAGCTTAGGGACAGGGGCGTTTCAGCCCCAGCATTTT
V gene: TRBV7-9
D gene: TRBD1
J gene: TRBJ1-5
clone size: NA

CDR3 protein: CASSGEGRSEAFF
CDR3 DNA: TGTGCCAGCAGTGGAGAGGGGAGGTCTGAAGCTTTCTTT
V gene: TRBV2
D gene: NA
J gene: TRBJ1-1
clone size: NA

CDR3 protein: CASGVGHLTYNEQFF
CDR3 DNA: TGTGCCAGCGGAGTTGGCCACCTTACCTACAATGAGCAGTTCTTC
V gene: TRBV6-6
D gene: NA
J gene: TRBJ2-1
clone size: NA

CDR3 protein: CASSPPGSAPPGSTAEAFF
CDR3 DNA: TGTGCCAGCTCACCACCGGGCTCCGCCCCGCCAGGCAGCACCGCTGAAGCTTTCTTT
V gene: TRBV18
D gene: NA
J gene: TRBJ1-1
clone size: NA

CDR3 protein: CASSEGGGGITDTQYF
CDR3 DNA: TGTGCCAGCAGTGAAGGAGGGGGCGGAATCACAGATACGCAGTATTTT
V gene: TRBV6-1
D gene: TRBD1
J gene: TRBJ2-3
clone size: NA

CDR3 protein: CASSLGPIVQGYTF
CDR3 DNA: TGTGCCAGCAGCTTGGGGCCGATTGTACAGGGCTACACCTTC
V gene: TRBV5-6
D gene: NA
J gene: TRBJ1-2
clone size: NA

CDR3 protein: CASRPTVSSSEAFF
CDR3 DNA: TGTGCCAGTAGACCAACAGTGAGCTCAAGTGAAGCTTTCTTT
V gene: TRBV19
D gene: NA
J gene: TRBJ1-1
clone size: NA

CDR3 protein: CASSVSGGNNEQFF
CDR3 DNA: TGTGCCAGCAGTGTTAGCGGGGGAAACAATGAGCAGTTCTTC
V gene: TRBV6-4
D gene: TRBD2
J gene: TRBJ2-1
clone size: NA

CDR3 protein: CASSFGSGVFSGNTIYF
CDR3 DNA: TGTGCCAGCAGCTTTGGATCAGGGGTGTTCTCTGGAAACACCATATATTTT
V gene: TRBV5-4
D gene: NA
J gene: TRBJ1-3
clone size: NA

CDR3 protein: CASSPMLGDTGELFF
CDR3 DNA: TGCGCCAGCAGCCCCATGCTCGGGGACACCGGGGAGCTGTTTTTT
V gene: TRBV4-1
D gene: NA
J gene: TRBJ2-2
clone size: once

CDR3 protein: CASSSSGGAFDEQFF
CDR3 DNA: TGTGCCAGCAGCAGTAGCGGGGGGGCGTTTGATGAGCAGTTCTTC
V gene: TRBV13
D gene: TRBD2
J gene: TRBJ2-1
clone size: NA

CDR3 protein: CSAQTVYGYTF
CDR3 DNA: TGCAGTGCCCAGACAGTATATGGCTACACCTTC
V gene: TRBV20-1
D gene: NA
J gene: TRBJ1-2
clone size: few